This TCR beta chain stems from a study of T cell changes during pregnancy in multiple sclerosis. The protocol was immunoSEQ multiplex PCR, while the TCRdb copy is restricted to in-frame clones and leaves out a portion. This table holds approximately 41,000 clones, roughly 93% found once. The ends were cut back, 2 bases at V and 7 bases at J, with 18 bases in the middle. Germline V gene sequence: CDR1 SGHDT, CDR2 YYEEEE. This CDR3 spans 15 amino acids. The chain employs TRBV5-6 and TRBJ1-1; D is unresolved. Specimen: CD8+ T cells from peripheral blood mononuclear cells, collected in the third trimester of pregnancy. This clonotype originated in a female donor with multiple sclerosis, enrolled in a pregnancy study. The DNA for the CDR3 is TGTGCCAGCAGCTTCACCCAGATAGGGCGGGGTGAAGCTTTCTTT. It encodes CASSFTQIGRGEAFF.